This TCR beta chain emerged from a study of CD8 T cells in ankylosing spondylitis. For TCR beta, libraries came from quantitative 5'-RACE with molecular barcodes. TCRdb re-derived calls from the 5' RACE reads in MiXCR, one entry per CDR3 protein. The sample contains approximately 350,000 distinct CDR3 sequences, roughly 20% of which appear only once. This clonotype came up a few times. Its specificity is not known. Study outcomes and limitations: Matched synovial fluid from ankylosing spondylitis patients was reported to be enriched for disease-linked clones.

The CDR3 totals 14 residues. The V gene lost 3 bases and the J gene lost 6 bases, with 11 bases spanning the gap. The germline gives CDR1 WNHNN, CDR2 SYGVQD (reference sequence). Sequenced sample: blood, either unsorted or a sorted T cell fraction (not recorded which). The rearrangement uses TRBV10-1 and TRBJ2-2; D gene uncertain. The sequence came from a male donor with ankylosing spondylitis or in good health (not recorded which). The CDR3 DNA follows: TGCGCCAGCAGTGAAGTGGGTTCAGCCGGGGAGCTGTTTTTT. This gives the protein CASSEVGSAGELFF.